This is a list of T cell receptor beta chains from one sample in a study of pediatric ulcerative colitis. Measured with immunoSEQ multiplex PCR; TCRdb has only the in-frame clones, and not every one. The repertoire has around 20,000 clones, 70% to 80% of them found once; the top ten carry roughly 7.2%. The sample comprised gut tissue. The source is a boy aged 10-17 years with moderate ulcerative colitis. CDR3s include the opening cysteine and the closing phenylalanine or tryptophan. A D gene is named only where the DNA matches it firmly. Clone size is stated in some rows and not others, as once, few, many or a class when expanded.

V gene	clone size	J gene	D gene	CDR3 DNA	CDR3 protein
TRBV9	.	TRBJ2-5	TRBD2	TGTGCCAGCAGCCCTCGGGTAGCGGGAGTGACCCAGTACTTC	CASSPRVAGVTQYF
TRBV12-5	few	TRBJ1-6	TRBD1	TGTGCTAGTGGTTTTATCGACAGGGGTAATTCACCCCTCCACTTT	CASGFIDRGNSPLHF
TRBV19	.	TRBJ1-1	.	TGTGCCAGTATAGCCGTGAACACTGAAGCTTTCTTT	CASIAVNTEAFF
TRBV28	.	TRBJ1-1	TRBD1	TGTGCCAGCAGTCTGCCGGGACAGCCAATGAACACTGAAGCTTTCTTT	CASSLPGQPMNTEAFF
TRBV5-1	.	TRBJ2-1	TRBD2	TGCGCCAGCAGCCCTAGCGGCCCCGAGTACAATGAGCAGTTCTTC	CASSPSGPEYNEQFF
TRBV19	.	TRBJ2-5	.	TGTGCCAGTAGTGAGGGTCTTACAGGACGAGAGACCCAGTACTTC	CASSEGLTGRETQYF
TRBV9	.	TRBJ1-6	.	TGTGCCAGCAGCGTACGACGGGGGAATTCACCCCTCCACTTT	CASSVRRGNSPLHF
TRBV2	.	TRBJ1-5	.	TGTGCCAGCAGTGTCCCGACAGGTGCCGGCCGTAGTAGCAATCAGCCCCAGCATTTT	CASSVPTGAGRSSNQPQHF
TRBV9	few	TRBJ1-5	.	TGTGCCAGCAGCGTAGCAGGGTTGCAGCCCCAGCATTTT	CASSVAGLQPQHF
TRBV9	.	TRBJ2-2	.	TGTGCCAGCAGCGCGGACCTAAACACCGGGGAGCTGTTTTTT	CASSADLNTGELFF